Sequencing of this T cell receptor (beta chain) was carried out in a study of cytomegalovirus exposure and HLA in healthy donors (dated by TCRdb to about 2017). A note on the overall study: In an earlier analysis of some 610 of the donors, 250 to 300 Gb of sequence data and about 110 million unique TCR beta sequences from 150 million to 200 million T cells were reported. An early release that covered about 600 HLA-typed donors contained approximately 300 gigabases of sequencing data and 70 million to 100 million unique TCR sequences. Among the roughly 400 genotyped donors, approximately 82% belonged to the genetic ancestry cluster associated with self-reported Caucasian donors. The study was designed to test whether signatures of past pathogen exposure could be identified by cataloging public T cell receptors. The T cell repertoires of 666 subjects were profiled by immunosequencing and related to cytomegalovirus serostatus. Along with the approximately 650-subject first cohort, a separate validation cohort of 120 different subjects was used. To predict cytomegalovirus infection status, the study combined high-throughput TCR immunosequencing, statistical association of individual TCRs with disease status, and machine learning. A later analysis re-analyzed previously published TCR beta repertoires from several hundred donors and added high-resolution HLA genotyping to study TCR occurrence patterns. In the later analysis, no new phenotypic data were used to find candidate immune exposures; instead, reliance was placed on TCR beta sequences and their occurrence across donors. In an earlier analysis of 550 to 700 of the donors, high-throughput TCR beta sequencing was used to judge whether each TCR beta V gene segment behaved as functional or pseudogenic. Donor age, sex, ethnicity and CMV serostatus were collected together with the repertoire data. A later genetic analysis took genome-wide SNP genotypes for about three fifths of the 666 donors and used that subset as a discovery cohort. Every discovery cohort repertoire had been produced on one sequencing platform. HLA typing covered class I and class II loci at four-digit resolution. Typing coverage differed by locus: A, B, C, DRB1 and DQB1 were typed in about 620-640 donors, DQA1 in about 550, DPA1 in 600 to 610, and DPB1 in just under 480. Roughly 5 DR-DQ haplotypes were handled as single units for association and clustering, since linkage in the cohort was strong. Across some 400 genotyped donors of the cohort, an average of approximately 240,000 unique TCR beta nucleotide sequences per donor were sequenced, and roughly 18% of those sequences were non-productive. Broad study findings and their caveats: A few of the identified cytomegalovirus-associated TCR beta chains were confirmed in vitro to be specific for cytomegalovirus antigens. Because some donors lacked HLA typing at each locus, the association tests relied only on the typed subset. In a later analysis, the rate of TCR association differed among HLA loci, with DRB1 alleles having the most associated TCRs and HLA-C alleles having the fewest. When HLA alleles, especially DR and DQ, strongly co-occurred, TCR associations were difficult to assign to individual alleles. The authors suggested that the approach could potentially be extended to other disease states and immunological phenotypes. The classifier was reported to diagnose cytomegalovirus status with high specificity and sensitivity in both the original and validation cohorts. Linkage disequilibrium might explain the correlated functional status among segregating V segments, but an unknown experimental factor could not be excluded. While some public TCRs were present in many individuals, most TCR sequences turned up only very rarely across donors. The study listed approximately 150 TCR beta chains as associated with cytomegalovirus. Broadly in line with IMGT annotations, most TCR beta V segments showed up in productive rearrangements about 87% or about 30% of the time in an earlier analysis of around 550 of the donors. According to a later analysis, most CMV-associated TCR beta chains appeared to be HLA-restricted, and the HLA associations seemed to be driven largely by CMV exposure. V-gene and J-gene trimming of TCR beta chains was associated with a missense DCLRE1C variant in a later genetic analysis, and the association was replicated in an independent cohort. This cohort had only TCR beta chains sequenced, and the lack of alpha or paired-chain data limited which features could be detected. Because counts were too low, 15 or so rarely observed V segments, including chromosome 9 orphons, were excluded from the earlier analysis of about 500 of the donors. The sequencing pipeline was judged likely to have produced a cluster of highly shared sequence variants as a technical artifact. A later analysis reported that several top co-occurrence clusters appeared linked to parvovirus B19, influenza, CMV and Epstein-Barr virus. In a later analysis, HLA-associated TCR beta chains showed more clonal expansion and lower generation probabilities than non-associated chains that were equally common. Some IMGT-functional V segments, including TRBV6-2 and TRBV6-3, could not be distinguished by the 87-base-pair reads and were therefore excluded. Sequencing depth was assumed to be roughly uniform across donors in the presence/absence analyses, though that assumption may not hold. A later analysis associated 15,000 to 20,000 TCR beta sequences with specific HLA alleles at a false discovery rate of 0.05. A further reported finding was that TCR beta sequences accurately predicted the HLA-A and HLA-B alleles for most subjects in the first cohort. The only immune exposure information available for the cohort was CMV serostatus. According to a later genetic analysis, donors in an Asian-associated ancestry cluster had fewer N-insertions in productive TCRs than the approximately 650-donor mean.

Trimming at the junction amounts to 0 bases on V and 2 bases on J, and the germline ends lie 12 bases apart. The germline V gene encodes CDR1 SGDLS and CDR2 YYNGEE. The cysteine opens and the phenylalanine closes a CDR3 of 15 amino acids. The DNA shown is the 45-base CDR3, in frame from base 1. Libraries were constructed by the immunoSEQ multiplex PCR assay. For the multiplex PCR, a mixture combining 60 forward primers for TCR Vbeta segments and 13 reverse primers for TCR Jbeta segments was used. Amplification of the CDR3 region of rearranged TCR beta genes was performed with a multiplex PCR assay on genomic DNA. The Illumina HiSeq System was used to sequence the amplified TCR beta libraries as 87-base-pair reads. The original pipeline was this. A later analysis counted about 80 million unique TCR beta chains across the roughly 700 repertoires, and some 11 million of these chains were shared by at least two donors. To remove PCR and sequencing errors, raw reads were error-corrected and collapsed into unique sequences using a nearest-neighbor algorithm that merged closely related sequences. V, D and J gene segments were assigned by aligning CDR3 sequences to IMGT reference sequences. For a sequence to be retained, a match of at least six nucleotides to both a V gene segment and a J gene segment was required. Rearrangements were called productive when the CDR3 lacked stop codons and stayed in frame with V and J; all others were non-productive. CDR3 was defined by IMGT convention, running from the second conserved V-encoded cysteine to the conserved J-encoded phenylalanine. Sequences without an unambiguous match to a single V gene segment were excluded from the earlier analysis of several hundred of the donors. In an earlier analysis of about 590 of the donors, a V segment was called functional when productive rearrangements were above 56.7%, and segregating when the standard deviation between donors exceeded 5%. To diagnose cytomegalovirus status from the catalog of TCR beta chain sequences, a statistical classification framework was built. In a later analysis, V and J genes were assigned by comparing TCR nucleotide sequences against IMGT/GENE-DB human TR gene sequences. A later analysis assigned CDR3 sequences and most-parsimonious VDJ recombination scenarios with the TCRdist pipeline. In a later analysis, every TCR beta chain was defined by the combination of its CDR3 amino acid sequence and its V-gene family, and reads without a unique V-gene family were dropped. In a later analysis, 500 to 650 highly shared, low-generation-probability nucleotide sequences were removed to address suspected cross-contamination and a sequencing artifact. In a later analysis, a clonal expansion index was calculated for each public chain from normalized within-repertoire ranks of inferred template counts. In a later analysis, generation probabilities were computed using a VDJ recombination model fitted to out-of-frame rearrangements, and the results were checked against IGoR. Hypergeometric tests were used in a later analysis to score TCR-TCR, TCR-HLA and TCR-CMV co-occurrence, with a repertoire-size bias correction applied to the TCR pairs. False discovery rates were estimated in a later analysis by permuting HLA or CMV assignments 20 times. In a later analysis, co-occurring TCRs were grouped with DBSCAN, and TCRdist sequence similarity was added when clustering was performed within HLA-allele-positive subsets. Repertoires with fewer than 30,000 or more than 120,000 public chains were left out of co-occurrence clustering, as were four to six repertoires with anomalous nucleotide sharing. The immuneACCESS repertoire file appears here via TCRdb, limited to in-frame rearrangements. These files lack a portion of the clones; in checked studies, under half of the deficit traces to unresolved V genes, and the cause of the others is not known. That table supplies the V and J calls and clone size; D and trimming were determined from the DNA. The sample includes 150,000 or so clones, with around 80% observed a single time. Of the sample, roughly 12% falls within the top ten clones.

The cohort consisted of hundreds of healthy bone marrow donors. All cohort members were sampled while nominally healthy, although unrecorded immune exposures were likely present. The donor tested CMV seropositive and was one of the 289 seropositive cohort members. Every donor gave a peripheral blood sample, and the peripheral blood mononuclear cells from that sample were used for TCR beta sequencing. Genomic DNA extraction from the blood cell samples was performed with the Qiagen DNeasy Blood Extraction Kit. There are a few counts of this clone. This clone's antigen is unknown. The sample holds no much larger clone one base away, and base qualities are not on file. In the same sample, other DNA sequences code for this CDR3.

The rearranged segments are TRBV9 and TRBJ2-7; possibly the D gene is TRBD2, per 6 matching bases. What was sequenced was PBMCs. The clonotype originates from a young man in good health and CMV-seropositive. CDR3 region: CASSVGGGQAYEQYF. The nucleotide sequence is given as TGTGCCAGCAGCGTAGGTGGAGGGCAGGCCTACGAGCAGTACTTC.